Listed below are T cell receptor beta chains from one sample, sequenced in a study of T cell responses to AZD1222 COVID-19 vaccine. The assay was immunoSEQ multiplex PCR, and TCRdb's table has in-frame clones only and misses some. Of some 140,000 clones in the sample, less than 90% were seen once. Material: peripheral blood, obtained on day 0 of AZD1222 vaccination. The receptors derive from an adult in good health. Both conserved end residues are part of each CDR3. Each record gives: clone size, D gene, J gene, V gene, CDR3 length, CDR3 DNA, CDR3 protein. D genes are given only for firm matches. The size of a clone is reported for some rows only, either as once, few or many, or as a class for expanded clones.

>-|-|TRBJ1-3|TRBV7-9|15
TGTGCCAGCAGCTTATTGGCGTCCTCTGGAAACACCATATATTTT
CASSLLASSGNTIYF
>-|-|TRBJ2-5|TRBV3-1/TRBV3-2|15
TGTGCCAGCAGCCAAGTCGTTAGCGTCCAAGAGACCCAGTACTTC
CASSQVVSVQETQYF
>once|TRBD2|TRBJ2-3|TRBV19|15
TGTGCCAGTAGTACGGGACTAGTCGTCACAGATACGCAGTATTTT
CASSTGLVVTDTQYF
>-|TRBD1|TRBJ1-5|TRBV7-9|15
TGTGCCAGCAGCCTCGGGACAGGCGCAAATCAGCCCCAGCATTTT
CASSLGTGANQPQHF
>-|-|TRBJ1-1|TRBV6-2/TRBV6-3|13
TGTGCCAGCAGTAAGATAGAGGGCACTGAAGCTTTCTTT
CASSKIEGTEAFF
>once|-|TRBJ2-3|TRBV5-6|15
TGTGCCAGCAGCTCTTTCTGGCTAGCGACAGATACGCAGTATTTT
CASSSFWLATDTQYF
>-|-|TRBJ1-2|TRBV20-1|11
TGCAGTGCTCTGGACCGGTATGGCTACACCTTC
CSALDRYGYTF
>-|TRBD1|TRBJ2-7|TRBV9|14
TGTGCCAGCAGCTTGGGGGACAGCTCCTACGAGCAGTACTTC
CASSLGDSSYEQYF
>few|TRBD2|TRBJ2-3|TRBV5-5|16
TGTGCCAGCAGCTTGGCGGGGGGGCCGGGCACAGATACGCAGTATTTT
CASSLAGGPGTDTQYF
>-|TRBD2|TRBJ2-1|TRBV19|19
TGTGCCAGTAGTATTTTGGGACTAGCGGGTGGTAGCTCCTACAATGAGCAGTTCTTC
CASSILGLAGGSSYNEQFF
>-|TRBD1|TRBJ1-2|TRBV29-1|15
TGCAGCGCTCCCCTGGACAGGATCGGTAGCTATGGCTACACCTTC
CSAPLDRIGSYGYTF
>-|-|TRBJ2-3|TRBV2|14
TGTGCCAGCAGTCAGAGGGTAACAACAGATACGCAGTATTTT
CASSQRVTTDTQYF
>-|TRBD1|TRBJ1-6|TRBV2|15
TGTGCCAGCCGGGACAGCGACTCTTATAATTCACCCCTCCACTTT
CASRDSDSYNSPLHF
>-|TRBD1|TRBJ2-7|TRBV10-3|15
TGTGCCATCAGTCCCGGACAGGGCAGGGGCTACGAGCAGTACTTC
CAISPGQGRGYEQYF
>-|-|TRBJ1-2|TRBV6-4|16
TGTGCCAGCAGTGACTCGGGAGGGACGGGGGAGAGAGGCTACACCTTC
CASSDSGGTGERGYTF
>few|-|TRBJ2-7|TRBV25-1|12
TGTGCCAGCAGCGTAAGCCCTTACGAGCAGTACTTC
CASSVSPYEQYF
>-|-|TRBJ1-1|TRBV7-9|12
TGTGCCAGCAGCTTTTGGGTCACTGAAGCTTTCTTT
CASSFWVTEAFF
>-|-|TRBJ2-2|TRBV5-1|15
TGCGCCAGCAGCTTGGACAGGGAAGGCACCGGGGAGCTGTTTTTT
CASSLDREGTGELFF
>once|-|TRBJ2-3|TRBV19|13
TGTGCCAGCCGGGAGTCTGGCACAGATACGCAGTATTTT
CASRESGTDTQYF
>-|-|TRBJ2-3|TRBV7-9|12
TGTGCCAGCAGCATCCCCGGAGATACGCAGTATTTT
CASSIPGDTQYF
>-|-|TRBJ1-1|TRBV1|18
TGCACCAGCAGCCAAGATCCCCGGGCGGGCGGACTGAACACTGAAGCTTTCTTT
CTSSQDPRAGGLNTEAFF
>-|TRBD2|TRBJ2-7|TRBV6-5|15
TGTGCCAGCAGTTCATGGACTAGCGGGGGCCACGAGCAGTACTTC
CASSSWTSGGHEQYF
>-|TRBD1|TRBJ1-2|TRBV6-5|14
TGTGCCAGCAGTTCCCCCGCAGGGGGTAATGGCTACACCTTC
CASSSPAGGNGYTF
>once|-|TRBJ2-1|TRBV7-8|16
TGTGCCAGCAGCTTAGGGGCGGCGGGTGCGGGCAATGAGCAGTTCTTC
CASSLGAAGAGNEQFF
>-|-|TRBJ1-2|TRBV12-3/TRBV12-4|13
TGTGCCAGCAGCCGATCGGGTAGATATGGCTACACCTTC
CASSRSGRYGYTF
>-|-|TRBJ1-2|TRBV7-2|13
TGTGCCAGCAGCCTTCTGGGAGTAAGTGGCTACACCTTC
CASSLLGVSGYTF
>-|TRBD2|TRBJ2-3|TRBV3-1/TRBV3-2|15
TGTGCCAGCAGCCAAGAAGGCGGGGGAGGAGATACGCAGTATTTT
CASSQEGGGGDTQYF
>-|TRBD1|TRBJ1-1|TRBV28|14
TGTGCCAGCAGTTTGGACAGGTTGAACACTGAAGCTTTCTTT
CASSLDRLNTEAFF
>-|TRBD1|TRBJ2-2|TRBV9|15
TGTGCCAGCAGCGCCGGGACAGTGAACACCGGGGAGCTGTTTTTT
CASSAGTVNTGELFF
>-|-|TRBJ2-3|TRBV18|14
TGTGCCAGCTCCCTCCAGACTACCACAGATACGCAGTATTTT
CASSLQTTTDTQYF
>-|TRBD1|TRBJ2-7|TRBV7-2|17
TGTGCCAGCAGCCTAGGACAGGGGGCGAATATTTGGAACGAGCAGTACTTC
CASSLGQGANIWNEQYF
>once|TRBD1|TRBJ1-6|TRBV10-3|13
TGTGCCATCAGTGGGACAGGGGGTTCACCCCTCCACTTT
CAISGTGGSPLHF
>-|TRBD1|TRBJ2-7|TRBV4-1|15
TGCGCCAGCAGCCCGACGGGACAGACCTCCTACGAGCAGTACTTC
CASSPTGQTSYEQYF
>-|-|TRBJ2-2|TRBV2|14
TGTGCCAGCAGACCGGGGGCGAACACCGGGGAGCTGTTTTTT
CASRPGANTGELFF
>-|-|TRBJ2-3|TRBV25-1|15
TGTGCCAGCACCGAACTTGGCAGGGACACAGATACGCAGTATTTT
CASTELGRDTDTQYF
>-|TRBD1|TRBJ2-3|TRBV7-9|16
TGTGCCAGCAGCCGCCTCGGACAGGGGGCATTGGATACGCAGTATTTT
CASSRLGQGALDTQYF
>-|-|TRBJ2-7|TRBV6-5|13
TGTGCCAGCAGTTACAGTCTCTCCTACGAGCAGTACTTC
CASSYSLSYEQYF
>-|TRBD1|TRBJ2-7|TRBV7-6|14
TGTGCCAGCAGCCTCGACAGGGGGCCGTACGAGCAGTACTTC
CASSLDRGPYEQYF